This is a list of T cell receptor beta chains from one sample in a study of shared T cell receptors in the human thymus. Measured with immunoSEQ multiplex PCR; TCRdb has only the in-frame clones, and not every one. The table includes 500,000 to 850,000 clones, 80% to 90% detected once. These same records also appear under a second study, on human thymus T cells.

Sequencing was done on a sample of thymocytes. Receptors were obtained from a boy under three years old with a congenital heart defect. CDR3s include the opening cysteine and the closing phenylalanine or tryptophan. A D gene is named only where the DNA matches it firmly. The listing skips clone size in some rows; elsewhere it reads once, few, many or a size class.

size	J	V	D	DNA	CDR3
once	TRBJ2-2	TRBV30	-	TGTGCCTGGAGTGTAAAACTACCGAACACCGGGGAGCTGTTTTTT	CAWSVKLPNTGELFF
-	TRBJ2-7	TRBV6-5	-	TGTGCCAGCAGACTGACTAGTGTCCTATCCTACGAGCAGTACTTC	CASRLTSVLSYEQYF
once	TRBJ2-3	TRBV5-1	TRBD2	TGCGCCAGCAGCCTTAGCGGGAGTGGTATCGATGATACGCAGTATTTT	CASSLSGSGIDDTQYF
-	TRBJ2-1	TRBV4-2	-	TGTGCCAGCAGCCAAGCTTCGGTAGAGGGCCGAAGCTCCTACAATGAGCAGTTCTTC	CASSQASVEGRSSYNEQFF
-	TRBJ1-5	TRBV18	-	TGTGCCAGCTCAGAACGACGGGGGCCCCAGCATTTT	CASSERRGPQHF
-	TRBJ2-1	TRBV29-1	TRBD2	TGCAGCTTCAGACTAGCGGGAGTTTCAAATGAGCAGTTCTTC	CSFRLAGVSNEQFF
few	TRBJ1-1	TRBV19	TRBD1	TGTGCCAGTAGTATAGGGGCAGGGGGCACTGAAGCTTTCTTT	CASSIGAGGTEAFF
-	TRBJ2-1	TRBV28	TRBD2	TGTGCCAGCAGTTTAAGTCCAGGGACTAGCGGCGGTGAGCAGTTCTTC	CASSLSPGTSGGEQFF
once	TRBJ2-2	TRBV4-3	TRBD1	TGCGCCAGCAGCCAAGGGGACAGGGGAACCGGGGAGCTGTTTTTT	CASSQGDRGTGELFF
few	TRBJ2-7	TRBV27	-	TGTGCCAGCAGTTCCCAGGACAGCTACGAGCAGTACTTC	CASSSQDSYEQYF
-	TRBJ2-7	TRBV28	TRBD2	TGTGCCAGCAGCCCGGGACTAGCGGATTCCTACGAGCAGTACTTC	CASSPGLADSYEQYF
-	TRBJ1-6	TRBV27	-	TGTGCCAGCAGTTGCGCGCGAGGGGGTAGCTCCTATAATTCACCCCTCCACTTT	CASSCARGGSSYNSPLHF
-	TRBJ2-1	TRBV5-6	TRBD2	TGTGCCAGCAGCGTAAGCGGGGGGGCCAGTGAGCAGTTCTTC	CASSVSGGASEQFF
-	TRBJ2-3	TRBV29-1	TRBD2	TGCAGCGGCGGACTAGCGGGAGCAACAGATACGCAGTATTTT	CSGGLAGATDTQYF
-	TRBJ2-7	TRBV7-8	-	TGTGCCAGCAGCCTAGACAGCTCAGGGTCGGACGCCTACGAGCAGTACTTC	CASSLDSSGSDAYEQYF
-	TRBJ1-6	TRBV27	TRBD1	TGTGCCAGCAGTTTGGGGACAGGGCGTAGGTCACCCCTCCACTTT	CASSLGTGRRSPLHF
-	TRBJ2-7	TRBV15	-	TGTGCCACCAGCAGAGGCTCCTTCCCGGGACAAACCTACGAGCAGTACTTC	CATSRGSFPGQTYEQYF
-	TRBJ1-5	TRBV19	-	TGTGCCACCCAGGGGACACCGAATCAGCCCCAGCATTTT	CATQGTPNQPQHF
-	TRBJ2-7	TRBV30	-	TGTGCCTGGAGTCCTCGAGGGGAGGCGGCCTACGAGCAGTACTTC	CAWSPRGEAAYEQYF
-	TRBJ2-1	TRBV27	TRBD2	TGTGCCAGCAGCTCCGTGACGACTAGCGGGAGTACTTACTACTACAATGAGCAGTTCTTC	CASSSVTTSGSTYYYNEQFF
once	TRBJ2-5	TRBV4-3	TRBD1	TGCGCCAGCAGCCACGGCTTCTTCACGACAGGGCCCCCGTGGCAAGAGACCCAGTACTTC	CASSHGFFTTGPPWQETQYF
-	TRBJ2-3	TRBV15	TRBD2	TGTGCCACCAGCAAAAGAAGTTTAGCGGGGAGCACAGATACGCAGTATTTT	CATSKRSLAGSTDTQYF
few	TRBJ2-3	TRBV10-1	TRBD2	TGCGCCAGCAGTGAGAGGTTAGCGGGAGTTAGAGATACGCAGTATTTT	CASSERLAGVRDTQYF
-	TRBJ1-2	TRBV30	TRBD1	TGTGCCTGGAGTGCGAGGGACAGCCCTAACTATGGCTACACCTTC	CAWSARDSPNYGYTF
-	TRBJ2-5	TRBV7-4	TRBD2	TGTGCCAGCAGCCCGGGACTAGCGGGAAAAGAGACCCAGTACTTC	CASSPGLAGKETQYF
-	TRBJ2-7	TRBV7-9	-	TGTGCCAGCAGCCCTATAGCGGAGCACCCCCTAAGCTCCTACGAGCAGTACTTC	CASSPIAEHPLSSYEQYF
-	TRBJ2-7	TRBV5-1	-	TGCGCCAGCAGCTTGGCCCCTAATAGTCGATCGACTTACGAGCAGTACTTC	CASSLAPNSRSTYEQYF
-	TRBJ2-5	TRBV7-9	-	TGTGCCAGCAGCTTATCGTTCAGTCCTGAGACCCAGTACTTC	CASSLSFSPETQYF
-	TRBJ2-3	TRBV5-1	TRBD2	TGCGCCAGCAGCTCCACCCCTCCTAGCGGGAGGAGCACAGATACGCAGTATTTT	CASSSTPPSGRSTDTQYF